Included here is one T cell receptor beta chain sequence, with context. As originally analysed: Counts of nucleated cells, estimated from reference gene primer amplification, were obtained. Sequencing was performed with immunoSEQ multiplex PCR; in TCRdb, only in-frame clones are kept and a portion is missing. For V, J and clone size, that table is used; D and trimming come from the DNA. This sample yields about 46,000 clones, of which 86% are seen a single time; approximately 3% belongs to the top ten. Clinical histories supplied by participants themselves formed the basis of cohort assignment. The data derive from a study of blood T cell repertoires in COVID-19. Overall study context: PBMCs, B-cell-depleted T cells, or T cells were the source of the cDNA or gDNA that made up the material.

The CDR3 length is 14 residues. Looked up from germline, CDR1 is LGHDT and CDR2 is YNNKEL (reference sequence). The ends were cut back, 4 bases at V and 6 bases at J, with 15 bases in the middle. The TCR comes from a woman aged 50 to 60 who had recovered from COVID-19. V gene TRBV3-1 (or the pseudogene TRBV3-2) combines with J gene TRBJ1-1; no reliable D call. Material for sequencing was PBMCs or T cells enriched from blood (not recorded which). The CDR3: CASSRRPRGAEAFF. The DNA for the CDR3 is TGTGCCAGCAGCCGACGGCCGAGAGGCGCTGAAGCTTTCTTT.